Listed below are T cell receptor beta chains from one sample, sequenced in a study of CD8 T cells in Susac syndrome. One entry per CDR3 protein results from TCRdb running MiXCR on the immunoSEQ multiplex PCR reads. The sample carries 45,000 to 55,000 distinct CDR3 sequences, roughly 93% recorded once. What was sequenced was CD8+ T cells from PBMCs. These receptors all come from a human donor in good health. The CDR3 runs from the conserved cysteine through the conserved F or W. The D gene is left open where the match is weak. Clone size is not always given. Where it is, it says once, few, many or a class for expanded clones.

v_gene: TRBV5-6; abundance: NA; j_gene: TRBJ1-1; d_gene: TRBD1; CDR3nt: TGTGCCACCGATGCGACAGGGGGAATAAGCACTGAAGCTTTCTTT; CDR3aa: CATDATGGISTEAFF
v_gene: TRBV12-3/TRBV12-4; abundance: NA; j_gene: TRBJ2-5; d_gene: NA; CDR3nt: TGTGCCAGCAGTAACCCCGGGAGTCAAGAGACCCAGTACTTC; CDR3aa: CASSNPGSQETQYF
v_gene: TRBV2; abundance: NA; j_gene: TRBJ2-7; d_gene: NA; CDR3nt: TGTGCCAGCAGTGGTTCAGCGGCCGAAAGCTCCTACGAGCAGTACTTC; CDR3aa: CASSGSAAESSYEQYF
v_gene: TRBV9; abundance: once; j_gene: TRBJ2-1; d_gene: TRBD2; CDR3nt: TGTGCCAGCAGCACGAGCTTGGGAGGGACCAGACCCTACAATGAGCAGTTCTTC; CDR3aa: CASSTSLGGTRPYNEQFF
v_gene: TRBV29-1; abundance: once; j_gene: TRBJ2-1; d_gene: TRBD1; CDR3nt: TGCAGCGGAGCAGGGGGCGCCTACAATGAGCAGTTCTTC; CDR3aa: CSGAGGAYNEQFF
v_gene: TRBV5-1; abundance: NA; j_gene: TRBJ2-7; d_gene: TRBD1; CDR3nt: TGCGCCAGCAGCTGGACAGGGCCCTCCTACGAGCAGTACTTC; CDR3aa: CASSWTGPSYEQYF
v_gene: TRBV28; abundance: NA; j_gene: TRBJ2-1; d_gene: TRBD2; CDR3nt: TGTGCCAGCAGCGTAGCGGGAGGGCCGGAGGAGCAGTTCTTC; CDR3aa: CASSVAGGPEEQFF
v_gene: TRBV4-1; abundance: NA; j_gene: TRBJ2-7; d_gene: NA; CDR3nt: TGCGCCAGCAGCCAAGTTCCCCAACACCCTGCCTACGAGCAGTACTTC; CDR3aa: CASSQVPQHPAYEQYF
v_gene: TRBV27; abundance: NA; j_gene: TRBJ2-3; d_gene: TRBD2; CDR3nt: TGTGCCAGCAGTTTTAGCGGGAGGACAGATACGCAGTATTTT; CDR3aa: CASSFSGRTDTQYF
v_gene: TRBV29-1; abundance: NA; j_gene: TRBJ2-7; d_gene: NA; CDR3nt: TGCAGCGTTGAAATAGATTACGAGCAGTACTTC; CDR3aa: CSVEIDYEQYF
v_gene: TRBV27; abundance: NA; j_gene: TRBJ2-6; d_gene: NA; CDR3nt: TGTGCCAGCAGTTTAAAAGAGTCTGGGGCCAACGTCCTGACTTTC; CDR3aa: CASSLKESGANVLTF
v_gene: TRBV12-3/TRBV12-4; abundance: NA; j_gene: TRBJ1-1; d_gene: NA; CDR3nt: TGTGCCAGCAGTGGTGGTCCGGGCAGGGTGAACACTGAAGCTTTCTTT; CDR3aa: CASSGGPGRVNTEAFF
v_gene: TRBV6-5; abundance: NA; j_gene: TRBJ1-2; d_gene: NA; CDR3nt: TGTGCCAGCAGTTACCTCTCAGGGAGGAACTATGGCTACACCTTC; CDR3aa: CASSYLSGRNYGYTF
v_gene: TRBV20-1; abundance: NA; j_gene: TRBJ2-3; d_gene: NA; CDR3nt: TGCAGTGCTAGAGAAGGGCTCGGGGTGTATTTT; CDR3aa: CSAREGLGVYF
v_gene: TRBV29-1; abundance: NA; j_gene: TRBJ1-1; d_gene: NA; CDR3nt: TGCAGCGTTGAGCCCCGCCTGGGGTTGAACACTGAAGCTTTCTTT; CDR3aa: CSVEPRLGLNTEAFF
v_gene: TRBV11-2; abundance: NA; j_gene: TRBJ2-7; d_gene: NA; CDR3nt: TGTGCCAGCAGCTTGACACTCGAGGAGCAGTACTTC; CDR3aa: CASSLTLEEQYF
v_gene: TRBV10-3; abundance: NA; j_gene: TRBJ1-1; d_gene: NA; CDR3nt: TGTGCCATCAGTGAGAAGCAGAACACTGAAGCTTTCTTT; CDR3aa: CAISEKQNTEAFF
v_gene: TRBV5-1; abundance: NA; j_gene: TRBJ1-5; d_gene: TRBD1; CDR3nt: TGCGCCAGCAGCCCTGGGACAGATTGCAATCAGCCCCAGCATTTT; CDR3aa: CASSPGTDCNQPQHF
v_gene: TRBV29-1; abundance: NA; j_gene: TRBJ2-1; d_gene: TRBD2; CDR3nt: TGCAGCGTTCACGGCGGGAGCTATGAGCAGTTCTTC; CDR3aa: CSVHGGSYEQFF
v_gene: TRBV12-3/TRBV12-4; abundance: NA; j_gene: TRBJ2-5; d_gene: TRBD2; CDR3nt: TGTGCCAGCAGCTTTATACCGGGACTAGCGGATGAAGAGACCCAGTACTTC; CDR3aa: CASSFIPGLADEETQYF
v_gene: TRBV29-1; abundance: NA; j_gene: TRBJ1-2; d_gene: NA; CDR3nt: TGCAGCGTTGTTCGGACGACGGACATGGGCTACACCTTC; CDR3aa: CSVVRTTDMGYTF
v_gene: TRBV6-2/TRBV6-3; abundance: NA; j_gene: TRBJ2-7; d_gene: TRBD1; CDR3nt: TGTGCCAGCAGTTACACCTCGACAGGGTACGAGCAGTACTTC; CDR3aa: CASSYTSTGYEQYF
v_gene: TRBV3-1; abundance: once; j_gene: TRBJ2-2; d_gene: TRBD2; CDR3nt: TGTGCCAGCAGCCAAGATTACCGGCTAGCGGGTGCTGGGACCGGGGAGCTGTTTTTT; CDR3aa: CASSQDYRLAGAGTGELFF
v_gene: TRBV7-9; abundance: NA; j_gene: TRBJ2-4; d_gene: NA; CDR3nt: TGTGCCAGCAGCTTACAGGCTCCCGGATCCGAAAACATTCAGTACTTC; CDR3aa: CASSLQAPGSENIQYF
v_gene: TRBV7-8; abundance: once; j_gene: TRBJ2-7; d_gene: TRBD2; CDR3nt: TGTGCCAGCAGCAGACCGGGACTAGTTTACGAGCAGTACTTC; CDR3aa: CASSRPGLVYEQYF
v_gene: TRBV7-2; abundance: NA; j_gene: TRBJ2-3; d_gene: NA; CDR3nt: TGTGCCAGCAGCTTGCTATTGACTGGAGATACGCAGTATTTT; CDR3aa: CASSLLLTGDTQYF
v_gene: TRBV4-1; abundance: NA; j_gene: TRBJ2-4; d_gene: NA; CDR3nt: TGCGCCAGCAGCAACGGGGACTCCCGGATAGCCAAAAACATTCAGTACTTC; CDR3aa: CASSNGDSRIAKNIQYF
v_gene: TRBV29-1; abundance: NA; j_gene: TRBJ1-2; d_gene: TRBD1; CDR3nt: TGCAGCGTTGGATCCGGGACAGGGTATGGCTACACCTTC; CDR3aa: CSVGSGTGYGYTF
v_gene: TRBV6-1; abundance: NA; j_gene: TRBJ2-5; d_gene: TRBD1; CDR3nt: TGTGCCAGCAGTCCCGCACCCACAGGGGGCGGAAGGAGGGAGACCCAGTACTTC; CDR3aa: CASSPAPTGGGRRETQYF
v_gene: TRBV4-1; abundance: NA; j_gene: TRBJ2-3; d_gene: NA; CDR3nt: TGCGCCAGCAGCCAATTCCCAGGGACCACAGATACGCAGTATTTT; CDR3aa: CASSQFPGTTDTQYF
v_gene: TRBV7-6; abundance: NA; j_gene: TRBJ2-7; d_gene: NA; CDR3nt: TGTGCCAGCAGCAGAGAACCAGGGTTAACTAACGAGCAGTACTTC; CDR3aa: CASSREPGLTNEQYF
v_gene: TRBV20-1; abundance: once; j_gene: TRBJ2-7; d_gene: NA; CDR3nt: TGCAGTGCTAGAGATCGAGCGTCCCCTACTTACGAGCAGTACTTC; CDR3aa: CSARDRASPTYEQYF
v_gene: TRBV29-1; abundance: once; j_gene: TRBJ1-2; d_gene: NA; CDR3nt: TGCAGCGTTGAAATGACAGAGGGCTACACCTTC; CDR3aa: CSVEMTEGYTF
v_gene: TRBV7-9; abundance: once; j_gene: TRBJ1-1; d_gene: NA; CDR3nt: TGTGCCAGCAGCCCCCGGGAAAACACTGAAGCTTTCTTT; CDR3aa: CASSPRENTEAFF
v_gene: TRBV19; abundance: NA; j_gene: TRBJ2-2; d_gene: NA; CDR3nt: TGTGCCAGTAGGGGAAACACCGGGGAGCTGTTTTTT; CDR3aa: CASRGNTGELFF
v_gene: TRBV27; abundance: NA; j_gene: TRBJ2-7; d_gene: NA; CDR3nt: TGTGCCAGCAGTCCCCTAGACCCCTCCCTTTACGAGCAGTACTTC; CDR3aa: CASSPLDPSLYEQYF
v_gene: TRBV28; abundance: NA; j_gene: TRBJ2-7; d_gene: TRBD2; CDR3nt: TGTGCCAGCAGTTTACTAGCGGGAAATAACGAGCAGTACTTC; CDR3aa: CASSLLAGNNEQYF
v_gene: TRBV4-1; abundance: once; j_gene: TRBJ2-7; d_gene: NA; CDR3nt: TGCGCCAGCAGCCAAGATCCGGGACACCGCTACGAGCAGTACTTC; CDR3aa: CASSQDPGHRYEQYF
v_gene: TRBV27; abundance: NA; j_gene: TRBJ1-5; d_gene: NA; CDR3nt: TGTGCCAGCAGTCCCGCTGGGCAGCCCCAGCATTTT; CDR3aa: CASSPAGQPQHF
v_gene: TRBV2; abundance: NA; j_gene: TRBJ1-1; d_gene: NA; CDR3nt: TGTGCCAGCATGGGGCAGGAGAACACTGAAGCTTTCTTT; CDR3aa: CASMGQENTEAFF
v_gene: TRBV10-3; abundance: NA; j_gene: TRBJ2-7; d_gene: TRBD1; CDR3nt: TGTGCCATCAGTGGCCCCCGACAGGGGGTCTCCTACGAGCAGTACTTC; CDR3aa: CAISGPRQGVSYEQYF
v_gene: TRBV7-9; abundance: NA; j_gene: TRBJ1-2; d_gene: NA; CDR3nt: TGTGCCAGCAGCTTTCAGAGTCTGAACTTAAATGGCTACACCTTC; CDR3aa: CASSFQSLNLNGYTF
v_gene: TRBV2; abundance: NA; j_gene: TRBJ2-7; d_gene: NA; CDR3nt: TGTGCCAGCGATGATCCGGGTTTGGACGAGCAGTACTTC; CDR3aa: CASDDPGLDEQYF
v_gene: TRBV19; abundance: NA; j_gene: TRBJ2-3; d_gene: NA; CDR3nt: TGTGCCAGTAGTATGAGGGGAGATACGCAGTATTTT; CDR3aa: CASSMRGDTQYF
v_gene: TRBV29-1; abundance: NA; j_gene: TRBJ2-2; d_gene: TRBD2; CDR3nt: TGCAGCGTTGAAGGAGGGCTAGCGGGAAAGGCCGGGGAGCTGTTTTTT; CDR3aa: CSVEGGLAGKAGELFF
v_gene: TRBV7-9; abundance: NA; j_gene: TRBJ2-1; d_gene: TRBD2; CDR3nt: TGTGCCAGCAGCTACAGCGGGAGTACCCCCAATGAGCAGTTCTTC; CDR3aa: CASSYSGSTPNEQFF
v_gene: TRBV18; abundance: NA; j_gene: TRBJ2-1; d_gene: TRBD2; CDR3nt: TGTGCCAGCTCACCACCGACTAGCGGGAGGGTTCATGAGCAGTTCTTC; CDR3aa: CASSPPTSGRVHEQFF
v_gene: TRBV28; abundance: NA; j_gene: TRBJ2-5; d_gene: NA; CDR3nt: TGTGCCAGCAGTTCCCCCCAAACCCAGTACTTC; CDR3aa: CASSSPQTQYF
v_gene: TRBV29-1; abundance: NA; j_gene: TRBJ2-1; d_gene: NA; CDR3nt: TGCCCTTTAAGGCGGAGCTCCTACAATGAGCAGTTCTTC; CDR3aa: CPLRRSSYNEQFF
v_gene: TRBV15; abundance: NA; j_gene: TRBJ2-1; d_gene: NA; CDR3nt: TGTGCCACTGGAACTAGATCGGGTGAGCAGTTCTTC; CDR3aa: CATGTRSGEQFF
v_gene: TRBV9; abundance: NA; j_gene: TRBJ1-1; d_gene: NA; CDR3nt: TGTGCCAGCAGCGTAGGACACTTCGAAGCTTTCTTT; CDR3aa: CASSVGHFEAFF
v_gene: TRBV30; abundance: NA; j_gene: TRBJ2-7; d_gene: TRBD1; CDR3nt: TGTGCCTGGAGTCCGGGACAGGGGTACGAGCAGTACTTC; CDR3aa: CAWSPGQGYEQYF
v_gene: TRBV28; abundance: NA; j_gene: TRBJ2-7; d_gene: TRBD2; CDR3nt: TGTGCCAGCAGTTTCCTTGGGACTAGCGGGAACGAGCAGTACTTC; CDR3aa: CASSFLGTSGNEQYF
v_gene: TRBV29-1; abundance: NA; j_gene: TRBJ2-4; d_gene: NA; CDR3nt: TGCAGCGTAAGAGAGAACATTCAGTACTTC; CDR3aa: CSVRENIQYF
v_gene: TRBV20-1; abundance: NA; j_gene: TRBJ1-2; d_gene: TRBD1; CDR3nt: TGCAGTGCTAGTGGGACAGGTGGCTACACCTTC; CDR3aa: CSASGTGGYTF
v_gene: TRBV2; abundance: once; j_gene: TRBJ2-7; d_gene: TRBD2; CDR3nt: TGTGCCAGCAGTTCCCACAGCGGGAGGGCCCACGAGCAGTACTTC; CDR3aa: CASSSHSGRAHEQYF
v_gene: TRBV9; abundance: NA; j_gene: TRBJ1-1; d_gene: NA; CDR3nt: TGTGCCAGCAGCGTAGTACCGCGCTCGAACACTGAAGCTTTCTTT; CDR3aa: CASSVVPRSNTEAFF